This T cell receptor beta chain was identified in a study of glioma-infiltrating T cells after dendritic cell vaccination. About the study: Patients had newly diagnosed or recurrent glioblastoma and received dendritic cell vaccines.

Patients had residual fresh-frozen tumor tissue and more than two years of survival data. Primers: 60 V beta forward and 13 J beta reverse. TCRdb's table, derived via immunoSEQ multiplex PCR, lists solely in-frame clones and lacks some. The sample holds under 70,000 clones, 75% to 90% seen once. Trimming stripped 0 bases from V and 0 bases from J, with 7 bases between. There are 15 residues in the CDR3. The V gene's germline CDR1 is SGHDT and CDR2 YYEEEE. This chain connects TRBV5-6 to TRBJ1-5, with D unresolved. The material was blood, obtained before dendritic cell vaccination. The origin of this receptor is a human donor with glioblastoma. The CDR3 DNA reads as TGTGCCAGCAGCTTGGACAGTCTTAGCAATCAGCCCCAGCATTTT. This gives the protein CASSLDSLSNQPQHF.